Presented here are 6 T cell receptor beta chains from one specimen sequenced in a study of shared clonotypes between healthy human individuals. The method was immunoSEQ multiplex PCR; TCRdb's version includes in-frame clones alone and lacks a portion of them. The repertoire holds about 490,000 clones, with roughly 80% as singletons. The sequencing sample was made of PBMCs. All receptors come from a woman aged 40-49 years in good health. Some clones in this sample may be carry-over from other donors' samples.

This clone was recorded once. This chain connects TRBV9 to TRBJ2-2, with D unresolved. Germline V lookup: CDR1 SGDLS, CDR2 YYNGEE. V was shortened by 4 bases and J by 3 bases, with 13 bases between the two germline ends. The CDR3 length is 15 residues. CDR3 amino acids: CASSSSSADTGELFF. The CDR3 DNA follows: TGTGCCAGCAGCTCAAGCTCGGCGGACACCGGGGAGCTGTTTTTT.

The chain combines TRBV4-1 with TRBJ1-2, with a possible D match to TRBD1 (5 bases). The CDR3 sequence is 16 residues long. V was trimmed by 0 bases and J by 3 bases, leaving 14 bases between them. The germline gives CDR1 MGHRA, CDR2 YSYEKL. The CDR3 nucleotides read TGCGCCAGCAGCCAAGATCCGGGCAGGGACTACTATGGCTACACCTTC. It encodes CASSQDPGRDYYGYTF.

J is TRBJ1-1 and V is TRBV28, with 11 bases fitting TRBD1. CDR3 length: 15 residues. V gave up 7 bases and J gave up 4 bases; unmatched junction bases: 8. Germline V gene sequence: CDR1 MDHEN, CDR2 SYDVKM. The CDR3 protein is CASTPLGTGGTEAFF. CDR3 sequence (DNA): TGTGCCAGCACCCCCTTGGGGACAGGGGGCACTGAAGCTTTCTTT.

The CDR3 nucleotides are TGTGCCAGCACAGCCGGGGGCGACTACGAGCAGTACTTC. It is translated as CASTAGGDYEQYF. The V call is TRBV28, the J call TRBJ2-7, with D perhaps matching TRBD1 or TRBD2 (6 bases each). The ends were cut back, 7 bases at V and 3 bases at J, with 13 bases in the middle. CDR1 is MDHEN, CDR2 SYDVKM, per germline. The CDR3 spans 13 residues.

The J gene is TRBJ2-5, the V gene TRBV18, with 10 bases that match TRBD2. The J call may be in error: the DNA end matches TRBJ2-7 better. The germline V gene has CDR1 KGHSH and CDR2 LQKENI. The CDR3 covers 16 residues. CDR3: CASSEGLAELSYEQYF. The DNA for the CDR3 is TGTGCCAGCTCAGAAGGACTAGCGGAGCTTTCCTACGAGCAGTACTTC.

Notes on this clone: Other DNA sequences of this sample code for an identical CDR3. The V gene is TRBV5-1, the J gene TRBJ1-5, with a weak D call TRBD1 (6 bases). The V end was cut by 0 bases, the J end by 6 bases, with 13 bases between. The germline V gene has CDR1 SGHRS and CDR2 YFSETQ. This CDR3 is 15 amino acids long. Written as DNA, the CDR3 is TGCGCCAGCAGCTTGGAAGGGGGGAGGGGTCAGCCCCAGCATTTT. This gives the protein CASSLEGGRGQPQHF.